These 25 T cell receptor beta chains share one sample of origin, sequenced in a study of T cells in AML relapse after transplant. TCR alpha and beta chains were amplified from RNA by modified RACE PCR. Via MiXCR, TCRdb re-called the PCR reads, giving one row per CDR3 protein. The table has 3,300 or so distinct CDR3 sequences, approximately 11% seen once. The source was bone marrow, either the whole sample or a sorted T cell fraction (not recorded which), collected in complete remission. These receptors came from a human donor who had a stem cell transplant for acute myeloid leukemia. Part of the T cells may come from the graft donor.

Turning to this clonotype: It may be a read error: a sequence one base away is much more abundant. The CDR3 sequence: CASSQDLGLEGGYEQYF. The DNA for the CDR3 is TGTGCCAGCAGCCAAGATCTTGGATTAGAGGGGGGTTACGAGCAGTACTTC. This chain connects TRBV4-2 to TRBJ2-7, with D possibly called TRBD1 or TRBD2 (6 bases each). CDR1 and CDR2 (germline): LGHNA, YNFKEQ. Trimming shortened V by 0 bases and J by 4 bases, and 19 bases separated the two germline ends. The CDR3 loop spans 17 amino acids.

By proportion, this clonotype is medium-sized (0.01 to 0.1%). V gene TRBV7-8 combines with J gene TRBJ2-3, with D tentatively TRBD1 (5 bases). Deletions cut 2 bases from V and 8 bases from J, with 14 bases between. Germline lookup yields CDR1 SGHVS and CDR2 FQNEAQ. This CDR3 region has 14 residues. CDR3 protein: CASSLSPGLGTQYF. The DNA for the CDR3 is TGTGCCAGCAGCTTATCCCCAGGGCTGGGTACGCAGTATTTT.

Sample share makes this clonotype medium-sized. The chain joins TRBV6-5 to TRBJ1-6; TRBD1 might be the D (6 bases). CDR3 length equals 16 residues. The ends were cut back, 0 bases at V and 8 bases at J, with 14 bases in the middle. Germline V gene lookup returns CDR1 MNHEY and CDR2 SVGAGI. CDR3 in DNA: TGTGCCAGCAGTTACTCGGCGGGACACCTCGATTCACCCCTCCACTTT. Translating it yields CASSYSAGHLDSPLHF.

There are many counts of this clonotype. This chain joins TRBV5-5 and TRBJ1-1; D not certain. CDR3 length: 13 amino acids. V was cut by 6 bases and J by 0 bases, with 9 bases left in between. Germline CDR1 is SGHKS and CDR2 is YYEKEE (reference sequence). The CDR3 spells CASMADLNTEAFF. The CDR3 region has the DNA TGTGCCAGCATGGCCGATCTGAACACTGAAGCTTTCTTT.

This clonotype is judged medium-sized. The rearrangement joins TRBV20-1 to TRBJ1-5, with 8 nucleotides matching TRBD1. Unmatched junction bases numbered 14, after V lost 3 bases and J lost 7 bases. This CDR3 is 16 amino acids long. Germline assignment: CDR1 DFQATT and CDR2 SNEGSKA (reference sequence). CDR3 in amino acids: CSASRPRQGKEQPQHF. The CDR3 nucleotides read TGCAGTGCTAGCCGCCCCCGACAGGGGAAGGAACAGCCCCAGCATTTT.

In this sample, this clonotype is medium-sized (0.01 to 0.1%). This chain joins TRBV20-1 and TRBJ2-7, with TRBD2 identical over 8 bases. This CDR3 spans 13 amino acids. V lost 3 bases, J lost 2 bases, and 3 bases stayed unmatched. Germline V gene lookup returns CDR1 DFQATT and CDR2 SNEGSKA (reference sequence). This CDR3 reads CSASGGDTYEQYF. For the CDR3, the DNA is TGCAGTGCTAGCGGGGGGGATACCTACGAGCAGTACTTC.

This clonotype was seen only a few times. The chain carries TRBV9 and TRBJ2-1; the match to TRBD2 covers 13 bases. Germline V lookup: CDR1 SGDLS, CDR2 YYNGEE. Germline trimming cut 4 bases from V and 5 bases from J; bases unmatched to any gene: 6. The CDR3 sequence is 16 residues long. The CDR3 region is CASSLGLAGANNEQFF. The DNA of the CDR3 is TGTGCCAGCAGCTTAGGACTAGCGGGGGCTAACAATGAGCAGTTCTTC.

This clonotype has ten or more counts. The rearrangement links TRBV12-3 or TRBV12-4 to TRBJ2-2; D is undetermined. The CDR3 consists of 15 residues. Trimming took 5 bases from V and 1 from J, leaving 11 bases between them. Here the CDR3 reads CASSPLAMNTGELFF. DNA for the CDR3: TGTGCCAGCAGTCCCTTAGCAATGAACACCGGGGAGCTGTTTTTT.

Judged by abundance, this clonotype is medium-sized. This chain connects TRBV6-2 or TRBV6-3 to TRBJ2-7, with a weak D call TRBD1 (6 bases). V lost 6 bases to trimming and J lost 2 bases, with 11 bases between them. CDR1 and CDR2 from the germline V gene are MNHEY and SVGEGT. The CDR3 runs to 13 residues. For the CDR3, the DNA is TGTGCCAGCAGGAGGGGGAACACCTACGAGCAGTACTTC. Its protein product is CASRRGNTYEQYF.

There are many counts of this clonotype. The chain has TRBV20-1 and TRBJ2-4; either TRBD1 or TRBD2 may fit D (5 bases each). V was clipped by 3 bases and J by 6 bases, with 6 bases between them. The CDR3 contains 11 residues. CDR1 is DFQATT and CDR2 is SNEGSKA in the germline V gene (reference sequence). The CDR3 sequence: CSASGGNIQYF. DNA for the CDR3: TGCAGTGCTAGTGGGGGAAACATTCAGTACTTC.

This clonotype is termed medium-sized. V gene TRBV4-1 combines with J gene TRBJ1-5, with a possible D match to TRBD1 (6 bases). Germline values: CDR1 MGHRA, CDR2 YSYEKL. The length of the CDR3 is 14 residues. With 0 bases removed from V and 7 bases from J, the gap between germline ends came to 10 bases. For the CDR3, the DNA is TGCGCCAGCAGCCAAGATAACAGGGTACAGCCCCAGCATTTT. It encodes CASSQDNRVQPQHF.

In its sample, this clonotype is medium-sized. V gene TRBV6-2 or TRBV6-3 combines with J gene TRBJ2-2, with 10 bases fitting TRBD1. This CDR3 contains 15 residues. Unmatched junction bases numbered 10, after V lost 10 bases and J lost 5 bases. Germline CDR1 and CDR2: MNHEY and SVGEGT. CDR3 coding DNA: TGTGCCACCTGCAGGGACAGGGGAATAACCGGGGAGCTGTTTTTT. Encoded protein: CATCRDRGITGELFF.

Comment on this clonotype: A junction boundary mismatches the germline segment, possibly from a read error. The chain links TRBV5-6 to TRBJ2-2; no reliable D call. Germline CDR1 is SGHDT and CDR2 is YYEEEE. The CDR3 is 15 amino acids. The CDR3 DNA sequence: TGTGCCAGCGGCTTCAACAACCCGGACACCGGGGAGCTGTTTTTT. Protein: CASGFNNPDTGELFF.

By sample share, this clonotype is medium-sized. The chain has TRBV27 and TRBJ1-6; D is undetermined. This CDR3 is 14 amino acids long. Trimming cost V 6 bases and J 6 bases, with 12 bases left between them. From germline, CDR1 is MNHEY and CDR2 SMNVEV (reference sequence). The CDR3 spells CASRPGLSNSPLHF. The CDR3 nucleotides read TGTGCCAGCAGGCCTGGGTTATCTAATTCACCCCTCCACTTT.

Sample share makes this clonotype medium-sized. The V and J genes are TRBV11-3 and TRBJ2-3, with D perhaps matching TRBD2 (5 bases). Trimming stripped 5 bases from V and 7 bases from J, with 13 bases between. This CDR3 contains 13 residues. The germline CDR1 and CDR2 sequences are SGHNT and YENEEA. CDR3 DNA sequence: TGTGCCAGCAGCCGACTACGGGGAAATACGCAGTATTTT. This gives the protein CASSRLRGNTQYF.

By share of the sample, this clonotype is medium-sized. This chain connects TRBV6-5 to TRBJ1-5, with D possibly being TRBD1 (5 bases). The V and J ends lost 5 bases and 5 bases respectively, with 10 bases between them. Germline assignment: CDR1 MNHEY and CDR2 SVGAGI. The CDR3 extends over 13 amino acids. In DNA, the CDR3 is TGTGCCAGCAGTCCCGACAGCCATCAGCCCCAGCATTTT. This sequence encodes CASSPDSHQPQHF.

Relative to its sample, this clonotype is medium-sized. The chain uses TRBV12-2 and TRBJ1-5; the table calls TRBD1, which could not be checked here. TRBV12-2 is termed a pseudogene. The CDR3 spans 15 residues. CDR3 coding DNA: TGTGCAAGTCGCTTAGCGGGGAGACAGGGTCAGCCCCAGCATTTT. This codes for CASRLAGRQGQPQHF.

In its sample, this clonotype is medium-sized. The chain employs TRBV18 and TRBJ1-1; possibly TRBD1 for D (6 bases). V shed 5 bases and J shed 4 bases, with 17 bases lying between them. Per germline, CDR1 KGHSH and CDR2 LQKENI. CDR3 length: 15 amino acids. CDR3 nucleotides: TGTGCCAGCTCATCCTCAGGGGTCCGCGGCACTGAAGCTTTCTTT. Residues: CASSSSGVRGTEAFF.

This clonotype was picked up many times. The rearrangement joins TRBV6-2 or TRBV6-3 to TRBJ1-1, with D perhaps matching TRBD1 (6 bases). Trimming removed 4 bases at V and 1 base at J, with 19 bases between. Germline V lookup: CDR1 MNHEY, CDR2 SVGEGT. This CDR3 is 17 amino acids long. The CDR3 spells CASSLKQGHLSNTEAFF. As DNA, the CDR3 is TGTGCCAGCAGTTTAAAACAGGGACATTTGTCGAACACTGAAGCTTTCTTT.

By frequency in the sample, this clonotype is medium-sized. This chain joins TRBV4-3 and TRBJ2-4; 8 bases are shared with TRBD1. The CDR3 length is 15 residues. Trimming took 0 bases from V and 8 from J; bases not matched to a gene: 6. Germline V gives CDR1 LGHNA, CDR2 YSLEER. The CDR3 DNA reads as TGCGCCAGCAGCCAAGAGGGACAGGAGGAGGACATTCAGTACTTC. It specifies CASSQEGQEEDIQYF.

In its sample, this clonotype is medium-sized. DNA of the CDR3: TGTGCCAGCACCAGGACAGGGCTGAACACTGAAGCTTTCTTT. Its protein product is CASTRTGLNTEAFF. V usage is TRBV12-3 or TRBV12-4 and J usage is TRBJ1-1, with 8 bases matching TRBD1. The J segment lost 0 bases and the V segment lost 7 bases, leaving 4 bases of the junction unmatched. The CDR3 consists of 14 residues.

By sample fraction, this clonotype is medium-sized. J is TRBJ2-3 and V is TRBV2, with D perhaps assigned TRBD1 or TRBD2 (5 bases each). The ends were cut back, 5 bases at V and 2 bases at J, with 20 bases in the middle. This CDR3 is 17 amino acids long. The germline V gene has CDR1 SNHLY and CDR2 FYNNEI. CDR3 DNA sequence: TGTGCCAGCAGTCGATGGGGTTCGAGGGGCGACACAGATACGCAGTATTTT. This translates into CASSRWGSRGDTDTQYF. Full variable domain (rest looked up from reference TRBV2 and TRBJ2-3): EPEVTQTPSHQVTQMGQEVILRCVPISNHLYFYWYRQILGQKVEFLVSFYNNEISEKSEIFDDQFSVERPDGSNFTLKIRSTKLEDSAMYFCASSRWGSRGDTDTQYFGPGTRLTVL.

Judged by abundance, this clonotype is medium-sized. The chain joins TRBV5-4 to TRBJ2-3; TRBD1 matches 7 bases. The germline gives CDR1 SGHNT, CDR2 YYREEE (reference sequence). The CDR3 is 16 residues long. V lost 1 base, J lost 2 bases, and 7 bases stayed unmatched. Written as DNA, the CDR3 is TGTGCCAGCAGCTTGAAGGGGGCGACCTACACAGATACGCAGTATTTT. Translated, it gives CASSLKGATYTDTQYF. Looking up the rest from reference TRBV5-4 and TRBJ2-3 gives the full variable domain: ETGVTQSPTHLIKTRGQQVTLRCSSQSGHNTVSWYQQALGQGPQFIFQYYREEENGRGNFPPRFSGLQFPNYSSELNVNALELDDSALYLCASSLKGATYTDTQYFGPGTRLTVL.

This clonotype is classed as medium-sized. The chain joins TRBV5-6 to TRBJ1-5; D gene unclear. The germline V gene encodes CDR1 SGHDT and CDR2 YYEEEE. The CDR3 is made up of 12 amino acids. Trimming took off 2 bases at V and 9 bases at J, with 9 bases between the two ends. Written as DNA, the CDR3 is TGTGCCAGCAGCTTTGGAGCTCGGCCCCAGCATTTT. Translating it yields CASSFGARPQHF.

This clonotype was found once. A much larger clone lies a single base off, so this may be a read error. This chain joins TRBV3-1 and TRBJ2-7, with 7 bases identical to TRBD1. Germline loops: CDR1 LGHDT, CDR2 YNNKEL (reference sequence). The CDR3 sequence is 15 residues long. The trim removed 0 bases at V and 5 bases at J, leaving 7 bases unmatched. The CDR3 region is CASSQDGQVPNEQYF. For the CDR3, the DNA is TGTGCCAGCAGCCAAGACGGACAGGTCCCGAACGAGCAGTACTTC.